This T cell receptor (beta chain) was profiled in a study of cytomegalovirus exposure and HLA in healthy donors. CDR1 is MNHEY, CDR2 SMNVEV, per germline (reference sequence). The CDR3 covers 15 residues. V shed 3 bases and J 7 bases; nucleotides not matched to a gene: 7. The PCR was carried out with 60 Vbeta primers and 13 Jbeta primers. Measured with immunoSEQ multiplex PCR; TCRdb has only the in-frame clones, and not every one. The sample data list more than 200,000 clones. This rearrangement joins TRBV27 to TRBJ2-5; 11 bases align to TRBD2. The receptor's source is a woman in her thirties in good health and CMV-seropositive. Sequenced material: PBMCs. The CDR3 nucleotides read TGTGCCAGCAGTTTTGAACTAGCGGGAGAAGGGACCCAGTACTTC. This encodes CASSFELAGEGTQYF.